The clone carrying this TCR beta chain showed up just a few times. The antigen is undetermined. The sample comes from a study of T cells in Graves' hyperthyroidism and ophthalmopathy. General study points: Ophthalmopathy cases were set apart from stable hyperthyroidism by a 13 V-J model. In the blood, most expanded thyroid clonotypes above 0.001 appeared as well.

Amplified regions were TCR beta CDR3 sequences from RNA transcripts. HTBI primers drove first-round RT-PCR of the TCR CDR3. Using its own MiXCR run on the multiplex PCR reads, TCRdb lists one record per CDR3 protein. The sample has approximately 410,000 distinct CDR3 sequences, roughly an eighth seen once. Investigators excluded patients with uncontrolled infection, other autoimmune disease, pregnancy or lactation. PBMCs were collected from a 10 ml volume of fresh peripheral blood. Source material: blood. The TCR comes from a woman under 30 with Graves' hyperthyroidism.

CDR3 loop: CASSFMRSTGELFF. For the CDR3, the DNA is TGTGCCAGCAGTTTTATGCGGAGCACCGGGGAGCTGTTTTTT. V and J are TRBV28 and TRBJ2-2; D is undetermined. Trimming shortened V by 3 bases and J by 4 bases, and 9 bases separated the two germline ends. Germline V gives CDR1 MDHEN, CDR2 SYDVKM. This CDR3 region has 14 residues.